This T cell receptor beta chain was sequenced for a study of technical replicates of blood from a handful of donors. Method: immunoSEQ multiplex PCR; TCRdb's copy keeps in-frame clones and lacks some. This sample has 55,000 to 80,000 clones, with roughly 89% found just once. The germline CDR1 and CDR2 sequences are LNHDA and SQIVND (reference sequence). V was shortened by 6 bases and J by 4 bases, with 12 bases between the two germline ends. This CDR3 has 13 amino acids. J is TRBJ1-2 and V is TRBV19, with D uncertain. The source is a human donor in good health. Some clones in this sample may be carry-over from other donors' samples. What was sequenced was PBMCs. The CDR3 nucleotides are TGTGCCAGTAGGGATCTAACGGGCTATGGCTACACCTTC. Its translation: CASRDLTGYGYTF.